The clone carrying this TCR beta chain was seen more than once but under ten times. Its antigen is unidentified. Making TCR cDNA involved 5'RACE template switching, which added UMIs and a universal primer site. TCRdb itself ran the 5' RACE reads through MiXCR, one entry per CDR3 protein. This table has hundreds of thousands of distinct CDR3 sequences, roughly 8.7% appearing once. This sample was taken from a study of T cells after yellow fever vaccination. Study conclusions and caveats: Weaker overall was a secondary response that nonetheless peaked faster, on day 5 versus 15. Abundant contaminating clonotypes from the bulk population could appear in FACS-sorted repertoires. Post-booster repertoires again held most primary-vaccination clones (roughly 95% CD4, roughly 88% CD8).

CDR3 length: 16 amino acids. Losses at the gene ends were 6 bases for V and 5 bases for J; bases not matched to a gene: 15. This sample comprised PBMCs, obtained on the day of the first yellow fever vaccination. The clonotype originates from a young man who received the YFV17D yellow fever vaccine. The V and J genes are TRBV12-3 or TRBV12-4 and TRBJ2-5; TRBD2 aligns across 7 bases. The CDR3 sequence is CASSRKWERGPETQYF. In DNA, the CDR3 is TGTGCCAGCAGCAGGAAGTGGGAGCGGGGCCCGGAGACCCAGTACTTC.